One sample yielded the 5 T cell receptor beta chains listed below, sequenced in a study of blood T cell repertoires in COVID-19. Profiled with immunoSEQ multiplex PCR; TCRdb holds only in-frame clones, not every one. The sample holds approximately 100,000 clones, about 87% seen once. The sequenced material came from peripheral blood. The receptor set was obtained from a woman aged 45-65 years with acute or convalescent COVID-19.

The J gene is TRBJ1-1, the V gene TRBV27; D is possibly TRBD1 (5 bases). Trimming cost V 4 bases and J 1 base, with 13 bases left between them. Germline values: CDR1 MNHEY, CDR2 SMNVEV (reference sequence). CDR3 length equals 15 residues. The CDR3 spells CASSSRAGGNTEAFF. The DNA of the CDR3 is TGTGCCAGCAGTTCCAGGGCCGGCGGGAACACTGAAGCTTTCTTT.

The rearrangement links TRBV3-1 (or the pseudogene TRBV3-2) to TRBJ2-1; tentatively, D is TRBD2 (5 bases). This CDR3 contains 16 residues. V was trimmed by 0 bases and J by 11 bases, leaving 20 bases between them. Germline V gene data show CDR1 as LGHDT and CDR2 as YNNKEL (reference sequence). The CDR3 protein is CASSQEGPASLRKQFF. The CDR3 DNA sequence: TGTGCCAGCAGCCAAGAAGGGCCGGCTAGCCTACGGAAGCAGTTCTTC.

The V gene is TRBV5-5, the J gene TRBJ1-2, with D hard to call. CDR1 is SGHKS and CDR2 is YYEKEE in the germline V gene (reference sequence). The length of the CDR3 is 15 residues. V lost 5 bases and J 8 bases, leaving 22 bases between the germline ends. CDR3 coding DNA: TGTGCCAGCAGTACTGGAGGGCGGGCATTCGGAGGCTACACCTTC. It codes for CASSTGGRAFGGYTF.

This chain connects TRBV7-8 to TRBJ1-5; a possible D gene is TRBD1 (6 bases). V dropped 5 bases and J dropped 4 bases, with 9 bases sitting between them. The CDR3 is made up of 13 amino acids. Germline loops: CDR1 SGHVS, CDR2 FQNEAQ. The CDR3 nucleotides are TGTGCCAGCAGCCCCGACAGGAATCAGCCCCAGCATTTT. Translated, it gives CASSPDRNQPQHF. Looking up the rest from reference TRBV7-8 and TRBJ1-5 gives the full variable domain: GAGVSQSPRYKVAKRGQDVALRCDPISGHVSLFWYQQALGQGPEFLTYFQNEAQLDKSGLPSDRFFAERPEGSVSTLKIQRTQQEDSAVYLCASSPDRNQPQHFGDGTRLSIL.

The chain links TRBV7-7 to TRBJ2-5, with D possibly being TRBD1 (5 bases). The CDR3 covers 13 residues. V lost 4 bases, J lost 1 base, and 7 bases lay in between. Germline V gene sequence: CDR1 SSHAT, CDR2 FNYEAQ (reference sequence). The chain's CDR3 is CASSSDTQETQYF. The CDR3 DNA reads TGTGCCAGCAGCTCGGACACCCAAGAGACCCAGTACTTC.